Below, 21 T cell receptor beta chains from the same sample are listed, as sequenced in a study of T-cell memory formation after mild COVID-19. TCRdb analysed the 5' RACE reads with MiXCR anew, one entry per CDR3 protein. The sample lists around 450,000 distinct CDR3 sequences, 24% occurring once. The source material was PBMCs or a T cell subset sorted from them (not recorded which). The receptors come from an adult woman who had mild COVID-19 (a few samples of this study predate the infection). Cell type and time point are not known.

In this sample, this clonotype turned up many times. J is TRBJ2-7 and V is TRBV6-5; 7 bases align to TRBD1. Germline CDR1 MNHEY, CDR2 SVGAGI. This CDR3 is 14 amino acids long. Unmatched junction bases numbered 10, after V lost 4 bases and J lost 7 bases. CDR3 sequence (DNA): TGTGCCAGCAGTTTGTGGACAGGCTCGGGAGAGCAGTACTTC. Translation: CASSLWTGSGEQYF.

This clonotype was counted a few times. The CDR3 DNA is TGTGCCAGCAGTTTGGGGCTGGGCCGGACAGTGAACACTGAAGCTTTCTTT. Encoded protein: CASSLGLGRTVNTEAFF. V is TRBV12-3 or TRBV12-4 and J is TRBJ1-1, with D possibly being TRBD1 (6 bases). This CDR3 is built from 17 residues. V was pared by 3 bases and J by 0 bases, with 17 bases between.

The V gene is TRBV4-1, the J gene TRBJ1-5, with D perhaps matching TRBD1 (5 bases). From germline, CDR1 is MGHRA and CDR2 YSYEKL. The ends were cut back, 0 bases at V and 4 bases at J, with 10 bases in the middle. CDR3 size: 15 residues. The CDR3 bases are TGCGCCAGCAGCCAAGATAGGGGTAGGAATCAGCCCCAGCATTTT. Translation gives CASSQDRGRNQPQHF.

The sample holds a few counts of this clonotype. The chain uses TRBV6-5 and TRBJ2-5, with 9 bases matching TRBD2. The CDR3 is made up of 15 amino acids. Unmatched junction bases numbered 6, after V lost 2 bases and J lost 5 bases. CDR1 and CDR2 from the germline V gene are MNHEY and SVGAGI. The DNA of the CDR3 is TGTGCCAGCAGTTACGCGACTAGCGGTTTGGAGACCCAGTACTTC. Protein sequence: CASSYATSGLETQYF.

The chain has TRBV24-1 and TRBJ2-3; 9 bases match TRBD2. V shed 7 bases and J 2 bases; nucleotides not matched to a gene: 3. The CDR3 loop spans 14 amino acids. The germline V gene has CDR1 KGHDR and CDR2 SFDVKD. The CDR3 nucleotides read TGTGCCACCAGGACTAGCGGACCCACAGATACGCAGTATTTT. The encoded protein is CATRTSGPTDTQYF.

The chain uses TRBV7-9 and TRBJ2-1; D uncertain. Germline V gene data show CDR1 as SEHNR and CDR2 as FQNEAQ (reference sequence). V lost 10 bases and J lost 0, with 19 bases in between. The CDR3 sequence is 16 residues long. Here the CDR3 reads CATRFDGISSYNEQFF. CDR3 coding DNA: TGTGCCACGCGATTTGATGGGATCAGCTCCTACAATGAGCAGTTCTTC.

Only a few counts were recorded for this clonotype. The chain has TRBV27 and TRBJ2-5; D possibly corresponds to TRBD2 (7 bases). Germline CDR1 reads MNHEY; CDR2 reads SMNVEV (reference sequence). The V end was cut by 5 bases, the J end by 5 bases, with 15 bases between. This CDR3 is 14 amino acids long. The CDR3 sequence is CASSPIGGRETQYF. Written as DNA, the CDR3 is TGTGCCAGCAGTCCTATCGGGGGGCGGGAGACCCAGTACTTC.

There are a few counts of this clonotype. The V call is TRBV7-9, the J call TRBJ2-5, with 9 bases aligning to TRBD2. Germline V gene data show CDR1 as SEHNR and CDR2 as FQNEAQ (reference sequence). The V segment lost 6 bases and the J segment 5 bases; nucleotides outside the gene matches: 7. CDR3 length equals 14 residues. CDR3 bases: TGTGCCAGCAGGGATAGCGGGAGTAATGAGACCCAGTACTTC. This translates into CASRDSGSNETQYF.

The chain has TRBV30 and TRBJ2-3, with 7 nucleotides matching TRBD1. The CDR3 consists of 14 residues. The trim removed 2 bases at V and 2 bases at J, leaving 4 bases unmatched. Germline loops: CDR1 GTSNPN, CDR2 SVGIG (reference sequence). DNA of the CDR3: TGTGCCTGGAGTTTAGGGGGCTCCACAGATACGCAGTATTTT. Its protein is CAWSLGGSTDTQYF.

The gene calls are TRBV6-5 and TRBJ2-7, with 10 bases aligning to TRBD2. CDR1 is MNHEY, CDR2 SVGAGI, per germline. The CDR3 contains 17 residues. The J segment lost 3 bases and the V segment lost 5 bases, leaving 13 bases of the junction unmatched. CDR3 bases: TGTGCCAGCAGTGCCCCGGGGGTAGCGGGAGGTATCTACGAGCAGTACTTC. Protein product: CASSAPGVAGGIYEQYF.

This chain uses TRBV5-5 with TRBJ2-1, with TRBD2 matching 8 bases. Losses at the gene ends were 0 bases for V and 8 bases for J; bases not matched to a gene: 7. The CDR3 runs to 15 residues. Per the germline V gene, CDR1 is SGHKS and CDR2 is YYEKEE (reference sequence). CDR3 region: CASSLAAGAGDEQFF. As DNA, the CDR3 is TGTGCCAGCAGCTTGGCAGCGGGAGCTGGGGATGAGCAGTTCTTC.

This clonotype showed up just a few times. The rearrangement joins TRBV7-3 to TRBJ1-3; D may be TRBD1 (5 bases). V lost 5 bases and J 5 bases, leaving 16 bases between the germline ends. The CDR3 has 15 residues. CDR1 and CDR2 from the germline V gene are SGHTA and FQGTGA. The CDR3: CASSRWGVQRNTIYF. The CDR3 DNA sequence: TGTGCCAGCAGCCGATGGGGGGTGCAGAGAAACACCATATATTTT.

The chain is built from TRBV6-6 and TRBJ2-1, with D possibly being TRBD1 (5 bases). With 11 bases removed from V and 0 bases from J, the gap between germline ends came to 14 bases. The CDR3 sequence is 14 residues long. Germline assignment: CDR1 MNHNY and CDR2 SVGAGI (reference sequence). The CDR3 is CACQAGASYNEQFF. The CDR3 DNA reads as TGTGCCTGCCAGGCTGGGGCCTCCTACAATGAGCAGTTCTTC.

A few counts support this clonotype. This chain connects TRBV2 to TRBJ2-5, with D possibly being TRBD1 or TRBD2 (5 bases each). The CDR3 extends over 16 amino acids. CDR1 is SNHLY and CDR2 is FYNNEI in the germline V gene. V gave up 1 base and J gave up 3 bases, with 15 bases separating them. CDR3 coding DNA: TGTGCCAGCAGTGAAGGTGGGACGCTTTCTAAAGAGACCCAGTACTTC. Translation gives CASSEGGTLSKETQYF.

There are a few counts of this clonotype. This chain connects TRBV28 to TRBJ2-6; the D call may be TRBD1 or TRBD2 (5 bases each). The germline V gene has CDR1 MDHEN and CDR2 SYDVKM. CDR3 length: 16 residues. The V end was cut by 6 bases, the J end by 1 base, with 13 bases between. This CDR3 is CASSPPGPSGANVLTF. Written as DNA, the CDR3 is TGTGCCAGCAGCCCCCCGGGGCCTTCTGGGGCCAACGTCCTGACTTTC.

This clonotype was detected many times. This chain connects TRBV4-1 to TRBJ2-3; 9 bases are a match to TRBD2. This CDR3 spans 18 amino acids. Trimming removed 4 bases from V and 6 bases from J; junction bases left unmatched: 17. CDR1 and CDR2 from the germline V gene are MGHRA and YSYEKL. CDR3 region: CASSPGPRGGRGPDTQYF. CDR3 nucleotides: TGCGCCAGCAGCCCGGGCCCGCGGGGGGGCCGCGGGCCTGATACGCAGTATTTT.

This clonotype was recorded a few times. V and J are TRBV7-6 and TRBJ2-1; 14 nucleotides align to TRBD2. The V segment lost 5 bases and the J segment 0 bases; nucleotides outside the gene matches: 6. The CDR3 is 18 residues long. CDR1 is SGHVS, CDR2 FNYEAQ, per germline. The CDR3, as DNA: TGTGCCAGCAGCCCCCGGACTAGCGGGGGGAGCTCCTACAATGAGCAGTTCTTC. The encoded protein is CASSPRTSGGSSYNEQFF. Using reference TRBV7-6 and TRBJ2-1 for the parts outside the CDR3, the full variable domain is GAGVSQSPRYKVTKRGQDVALRCDPISGHVSLYWYRQALGQGPEFLTYFNYEAQQDKSGLPNDRFSAERPEGSISTLTIQRTEQRDSAMYRCASSPRTSGGSSYNEQFFGPGTRLTVL.

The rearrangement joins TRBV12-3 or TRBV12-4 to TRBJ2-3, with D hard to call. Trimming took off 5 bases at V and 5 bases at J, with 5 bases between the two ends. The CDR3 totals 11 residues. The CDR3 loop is CASSKRDTQYF. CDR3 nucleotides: TGTGCCAGCAGTAAGCGAGATACGCAGTATTTT.

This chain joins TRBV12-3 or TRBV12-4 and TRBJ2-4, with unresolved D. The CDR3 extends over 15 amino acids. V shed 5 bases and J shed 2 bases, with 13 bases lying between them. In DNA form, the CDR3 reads TGTGCCAGCAGTCTTAGTCGGGCGTCCAAAAACATTCAGTACTTC. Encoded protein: CASSLSRASKNIQYF.

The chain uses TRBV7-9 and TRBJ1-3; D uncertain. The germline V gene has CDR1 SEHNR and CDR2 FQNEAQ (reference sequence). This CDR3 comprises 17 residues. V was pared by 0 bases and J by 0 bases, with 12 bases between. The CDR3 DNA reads TGTGCCAGCAGCTTAGCGGTAGCAGCTAGCTCTGGAAACACCATATATTTT. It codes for CASSLAVAASSGNTIYF.

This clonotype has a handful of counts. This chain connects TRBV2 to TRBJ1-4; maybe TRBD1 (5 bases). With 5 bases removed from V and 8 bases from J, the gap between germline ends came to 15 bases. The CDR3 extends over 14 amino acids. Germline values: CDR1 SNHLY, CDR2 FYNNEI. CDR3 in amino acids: CASSRQRYGEKLFF. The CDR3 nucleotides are TGTGCCAGCAGTAGACAGCGCTACGGCGAAAAACTGTTTTTT.